These 17 T cell receptor beta chains were sequenced from one sample in a study of shared clonotypes between healthy human individuals (dated by TCRdb to 2018 to 2020). Library preparation employed the immunoSEQ multiplex PCR assay. Entries here come from immuneACCESS through TCRdb and include only in-frame sequences with V and J called. Some clones fail to appear in such tables; in the studies checked, an unresolved V gene covers under half of the shortfall, and the cause of the remainder is unknown. Within this sample are 1.6 million or so clones, with around 97% of them counted one time only. The ten top clones hold roughly 1.2% of the sample. The sequenced sample was naive CD4+ T cells sorted from blood. In light of the paper, this sample's cell subset or site label describes: CD45RA+ positively selected. Source of these receptors: a man aged 25-45 years in good health.

The chain joins TRBV5-3 to TRBJ2-5; D may be TRBD1 (6 bases). TRBV5-3 is an ORF; its function is uncertain. Trimming took off 4 bases at V and 0 bases at J, with 10 bases between the two ends. The CDR3 loop spans 14 amino acids. DNA of the CDR3: TGTGCCAGAAGCCGCCGGGACAACCAAGAGACCCAGTACTTC. Translation gives CARSRRDNQETQYF.

The CDR3 region is CASSLRGGANYANTGELFF. CDR3 bases: TGTGCCAGCAGCTTAAGGGGTGGGGCAAATTACGCGAACACCGGGGAGCTGTTTTTT. This chain joins TRBV7-2 and TRBJ2-2; weak D call: TRBD1 (5 bases). This CDR3 is built from 19 residues. V lost 2 bases and J 0 bases, leaving 19 bases between the germline ends. Per germline, CDR1 SGHTA and CDR2 FQGNSA.

The chain employs TRBV9 and TRBJ2-1; the D gene is possibly TRBD1 (6 bases). Germline loops: CDR1 SGDLS, CDR2 YYNGEE. V was trimmed by 1 base and J by 3 bases, leaving 11 bases between them. CDR3 length: 15 amino acids. The CDR3 loop is CASSVTGQFYNEQFF. For the CDR3, the DNA is TGTGCCAGCAGCGTAACCGGACAGTTCTACAATGAGCAGTTCTTC. Looking up the rest from reference TRBV9 and TRBJ2-1 gives the full variable domain: DSGVTQTPKHLITATGQRVTLRCSPRSGDLSVYWYQQSLDQGLQFLIQYYNGEERAKGNILERFSAQQFPDLHSELNLSSLELGDSALYFCASSVTGQFYNEQFFGPGTRLTVL.

The J gene is TRBJ2-7, the V gene TRBV6-6; D gene unclear. The ends were cut back, 2 bases at V and 3 bases at J, with 14 bases in the middle. Germline CDR1 is MNHNY and CDR2 is SVGAGI (reference sequence). The CDR3 totals 15 residues. CDR3: CASSYNSQTYYEQYF. Here the CDR3 DNA reads TGTGCCAGCAGTTACAATAGCCAAACATACTACGAGCAGTACTTC.

Notes on this clone: This CDR3 is also generated by other DNA sequences in the sample. V gene TRBV18 combines with J gene TRBJ2-5; no firm D call. Trimming stripped 1 base from V and 5 bases from J, with 8 bases between. This CDR3 is built from 13 residues. From germline, CDR1 is KGHSH and CDR2 LQKENI. The CDR3 sequence: CASSPQGLETQYF. The CDR3 bases are TGTGCCAGCTCACCACAAGGGTTGGAGACCCAGTACTTC.

The V and J genes are TRBV5-1 and TRBJ2-1, with D possibly TRBD2 on 5 matching bases. The V end lost 3 bases, the J end lost 6 bases, and 7 bases lay between the germline ends. Germline CDR1 reads SGHRS; CDR2 reads YFSETQ. This CDR3 contains 12 residues. CDR3 region: CASSSGLNEQFF. CDR3 DNA: TGCGCCAGCAGCTCCGGACTCAATGAGCAGTTCTTC.

The rearrangement links TRBV28 to TRBJ1-1; no clear D gene. Trimming took 5 bases from V and 0 from J, leaving 13 bases between them. The germline V gene encodes CDR1 MDHEN and CDR2 SYDVKM. The CDR3 is 15 residues long. The chain's CDR3 is CASSLRLQLNTEAFF. CDR3 nucleotides: TGTGCCAGCAGTCTACGACTCCAGCTGAACACTGAAGCTTTCTTT.

The chain is built from TRBV28 and TRBJ2-7, with D unresolved. The germline CDR1 and CDR2 sequences are MDHEN and SYDVKM. The V end was cut by 2 bases, the J end by 6 bases, with 11 bases between. The CDR3 is 13 residues long. The CDR3 is CASSLGITAEQYF. The CDR3 DNA reads as TGTGCCAGCAGTTTAGGGATCACGGCCGAGCAGTACTTC.

The genes are TRBV12-2 and TRBJ2-5; TRBD2 was called by the table and not checked on the DNA. TRBV12-2 is an annotated pseudogene. CDR3 length equals 15 residues. The CDR3 nucleotides read TGTGCAACTCCCCCAAGGGAGGCCCGCCGAGAGACCCAGTACTTC. It encodes CATPPREARRETQYF.

The J gene is TRBJ1-5, the V gene TRBV18, with D unclear. The V end was cut by 3 bases, the J end by 10 bases, with 13 bases between. The CDR3 consists of 13 residues. CDR1 is KGHSH, CDR2 LQKENI, per germline. CDR3 nucleotide sequence: TGTGCCAGCTCACCGTATAGCGGTGGACCCCAGCATTTT. Translation gives CASSPYSGGPQHF.

This chain joins TRBV4-2 and TRBJ1-3; TRBD1 might be the D (5 bases). CDR1 and CDR2 (germline): LGHNA, YNFKEQ. Trimming took 0 bases from V and 6 from J, leaving 15 bases between them. The CDR3 is 16 amino acids. CDR3 loop: CASSQDPGISPNTIYF. The CDR3 DNA follows: TGTGCCAGCAGCCAAGATCCAGGGATCTCCCCAAACACCATATATTTT.

The chain combines TRBV2 with TRBJ2-1, with a possible D match to TRBD2 (5 bases). Trimming pared 7 bases from V and 0 bases from J, leaving 10 bases between. CDR1 and CDR2 from the germline V gene are SNHLY and FYNNEI. CDR3 size: 14 residues. CDR3 residues: CASTTTNSYNEQFF. CDR3 in DNA: TGTGCCAGCACAACGACTAACTCCTACAATGAGCAGTTCTTC.

The rearrangement uses TRBV10-3 and TRBJ2-7; 10 bases match TRBD1. Germline CDR1 and CDR2: ENHRY and SYGVKD. The CDR3 spans 13 residues. Trimming took 6 bases from V and 9 from J; bases not matched to a gene: 8. The CDR3 DNA reads TGTGCCATCAGGAGACAGGGGGCCATGGGGCAGTACTTC. Its translation: CAIRRQGAMGQYF.

This clone appeared a single time. This chain uses TRBV2 with TRBJ2-1, with unresolved D. The CDR3 runs to 13 residues. CDR1 and CDR2 from the germline V gene are SNHLY and FYNNEI. Trimming cost V 4 bases and J 6 bases, with 10 bases left between them. CDR3 protein: CASSVELTNEQFF. CDR3 nucleotides: TGTGCCAGCAGTGTGGAACTGACCAATGAGCAGTTCTTC.

Remarks on this clone: The same CDR3 arises from other DNA sequences in this sample as well. The V gene is TRBV4-1, the J gene TRBJ2-7; 7 bases line up with TRBD1. Germline CDR1 reads MGHRA; CDR2 reads YSYEKL. The trim removed 3 bases at V and 3 bases at J, leaving 5 bases unmatched. The CDR3 covers 14 residues. The CDR3 loop reads CASSQAGTVYEQYF. CDR3 in DNA: TGCGCCAGCAGCCAGGCCGGGACAGTCTACGAGCAGTACTTC.

The chain couples TRBV5-1 to TRBJ2-1; weak D call: TRBD2 (5 bases). Trimming cost V 4 bases and J 10 bases, with 12 bases left between them. The CDR3 has 12 residues. Germline CDR1 is SGHRS and CDR2 is YFSETQ. In nucleotides, the CDR3 is TGCGCCAGCAGCCCGGAACTAGAAGAGCAGTTCTTC. This codes for CASSPELEEQFF.

The V and J genes are TRBV27 and TRBJ2-7, with 9 bases aligning to TRBD1. CDR1 is MNHEY and CDR2 is SMNVEV in the germline V gene (reference sequence). CDR3 length: 16 amino acids. V lost 6 bases to trimming and J lost 5 bases; unmatched junction nucleotides: 14. CDR3 region: CASRPVQGASPNEQYF. The CDR3 nucleotides read TGTGCCAGCAGACCAGTACAGGGGGCATCTCCTAACGAGCAGTACTTC.